This T cell receptor beta chain was found in a study of CD4 T cells in relation to SARS-CoV-2 and coronaviruses. Study-level background: PBMCs were cultured with antigen for roughly 10 days before TCR beta sequencing. The HLA restriction of the shared crossreactive spike epitopes was mapped.

The germline CDR1 and CDR2 sequences are LGHNA and YNFKEQ. CDR3 length: 16 residues. Trimming shortened V by 0 bases and J by 5 bases, and 13 bases separated the two germline ends. The unexposed donors gave CD4+ T cells in about 2010-2019, prior to COVID-19. The cells were cultured for about ten days before CD4+ T cells were isolated. As cell numbers allowed, unexposed-donor CD4+ T cells faced SARS-CoV-2 S/N and four cold-coronavirus spikes. Comment on this clone: Its antigen is not identified.

TCRdb keeps only in-frame clones here, not all; method: immunoSEQ multiplex PCR. Here the sample spans around 26,000 clones, 70% to 80% being singletons. V usage is TRBV4-2 and J usage is TRBJ2-2; D is tentatively TRBD1 or TRBD2 (6 bases each). The TCR was taken from a human donor in good health. The material sequenced was CD4+ T cells from PBMCs, cultured in vitro. CDR3 region: CASSQDWGANTGELFF. CDR3 nucleotides: TGTGCCAGCAGCCAAGATTGGGGGGCTAATACCGGGGAGCTGTTTTTT.